This entry concerns a single TCR beta chain. Its antigen is still unknown. The data were taken from a study of CXCR3-negative and CXCR3-positive naive CD8 T cells. Findings of the study overall: Similarly elevated diversity marked both naive subsets, with memory CD8+ cells showing far lower diversity. Naive CXCR3-positive and CXCR3-negative cells shared similar TRBV-TRBJ usage, unlike memory cells.

TRB cDNA was prepared as libraries by UMI-labeled 5' RACE. From the 5' RACE reads, TCRdb lists one entry per CDR3 protein and no DNA. This sample carries 69,000 or so distinct CDR3 sequences, with over 1.3% going to the ten biggest clones. Germline CDR1 SGHAT, CDR2 FQNNGV. This CDR3 spans 15 amino acids. The study sorted every CD8+ T cell subset in triplicate at 280,000 or so cells each. This chain joins TRBV11-2 and TRBJ2-7; TCRdb returns TRBD2, unconfirmable since there is no DNA. The receptor's source is a human donor in good health. Some clones in this sample may be carry-over from other donors' samples. The sample consisted of naive CXCR3- CD8+ T cells from blood. Subset: CD45RO-CCR7+CD27+CD95- naive CD8+ T cells lacking CXCR3 (TNR3-). CDR3 loop: CASSLVYSSNYEQYF.